A single sample gave rise to the 7 T cell receptor beta chains below, sequenced in a study of molecular identifiers for immune sequencing clone quantification. TCRdb called the PCR reads again in MiXCR, with one record for every CDR3 protein. The top ten hold approximately 0.8% of the sample, which has more than 450,000 distinct CDR3 sequences, 20% to 25% seen once. What was sequenced was naive CD8+ T cells from blood, with Jurkat cell RNA spiked in. Noted subset: FACS-sorted CD8+CD4-CCR7+CD45RA+ naive T cells. These receptors were obtained from a human donor in good health. Some libraries in this study had Jurkat cell RNA spiked in.

The chain combines TRBV2 with TRBJ2-7; D is perhaps TRBD1 or TRBD2 (6 bases each). Trimming took 7 bases from V and 3 from J, leaving 13 bases between them. The CDR3 runs 13 residues. Germline V gene sequence: CDR1 SNHLY, CDR2 FYNNEI. CDR3 region: CASTWGRGYEQYF. For the CDR3, the DNA is TGTGCCAGCACCTGGGGGCGGGGCTACGAGCAGTACTTC.

This clonotype was counted at least ten times. This sequence joins TRBV12-3 or TRBV12-4 and TRBJ2-5; D gene unclear. The V gene lost 8 bases and the J gene lost 5 bases, with 18 bases spanning the gap. The CDR3 covers 14 residues. The CDR3 here is CASRPKGLYETQYF. The DNA of the CDR3 is TGTGCCAGCCGTCCAAAGGGTTTGTACGAGACCCAGTACTTC.

Regarding this clonotype: Because the CDR3 is missing its conserved closing phenylalanine or tryptophan, this is likely a read error. The V and J genes are TRBV19 and TRBJ2-7, with TRBD2 matching over 9 bases. Per germline, CDR1 LNHDA and CDR2 SQIVND (reference sequence). Germline trimming cut 6 bases from V and 0 bases from J; bases unmatched to any gene: 6. The CDR3 has 15 amino acids. DNA for the CDR3: TGTGCCAGTAGCCTCAGCGGGGGGACCTCCTACGAGCAGTACCTC. It specifies CASSLSGGTSYEQYL.

This clonotype was counted between two and nine times. The V call is TRBV25-1, the J call TRBJ1-4, with a tentative D call TRBD1 (5 bases). The V end lost 8 bases, the J end lost 7 bases, and 14 bases lay between the germline ends. This CDR3 is 13 amino acids long. Germline V gene lookup returns CDR1 MGHDK and CDR2 SYGVNS. This chain's CDR3 is CASAIGQGEKLFF. CDR3 nucleotide sequence: TGTGCCAGCGCAATTGGTCAGGGTGAAAAACTGTTTTTT.

This clonotype was detected many times. The limits of the CDR3 on the DNA are not certain, so only TCRdb's listed CDR3 is given. J is TRBJ2-2 and V is TRBV12-3 or TRBV12-4; the table's D call of TRBD1 was not tested on the DNA. Termini included, the CDR3 measures 13 amino acids. The CDR3 sequence: CASSSLGAGSCFF.

This clonotype was recorded a few times. The chain carries TRBV5-4 and TRBJ2-7, with D possibly TRBD1 on 5 matching bases. V was shortened by 4 bases and J by 4 bases, with 15 bases between the two germline ends. The CDR3 is 14 residues long. From germline, CDR1 is SGHNT and CDR2 YYREEE (reference sequence). Written as DNA, the CDR3 is TGTGCCAGCAGCCCCGTCGACAGATTATACGAGCAGTACTTC. This gives the protein CASSPVDRLYEQYF.

This clonotype was seen ten or more times. The V call is TRBV12-3 or TRBV12-4, the J call TRBJ2-3; D perhaps matches TRBD2 (6 bases). The CDR3 consists of 15 residues. Trimming removed 7 bases at V and 1 base at J, with 15 bases between. DNA of the CDR3: TGTGCCAGCACCCCGCTGGCTAGCGGCACAGATACGCAGTATTTT. Translating gives CASTPLASGTDTQYF.